This entry concerns a single T cell receptor (beta chain). CDR1 and CDR2 from the germline V gene are MGHRA and YSYEKL. This CDR3 region has 15 residues. The V and J ends lost 3 bases and 6 bases, in that order; junction bases with no gene match: 8. Here immunoSEQ multiplex PCR was the method, and the copy in TCRdb shows in-frame clones only, minus some. The sample has over 130,000 clones; about 80% are singletons. This record belongs to a study of blood T cell repertoires in COVID-19. Whole-study context: PBMCs, B-cell-depleted T cells, or T cells provided the cDNA or gDNA that made up the material.

Sequenced material: peripheral blood. The clonotype comes from a human donor in a cohort sampled during active COVID-19. V usage is TRBV4-1 and J usage is TRBJ2-7; 10 nucleotides line up with TRBD1. CDR3 protein: CASSHGGQGVFEQYF. The DNA of the CDR3 is TGCGCCAGCAGCCACGGTGGACAGGGGGTGTTCGAGCAGTACTTC.